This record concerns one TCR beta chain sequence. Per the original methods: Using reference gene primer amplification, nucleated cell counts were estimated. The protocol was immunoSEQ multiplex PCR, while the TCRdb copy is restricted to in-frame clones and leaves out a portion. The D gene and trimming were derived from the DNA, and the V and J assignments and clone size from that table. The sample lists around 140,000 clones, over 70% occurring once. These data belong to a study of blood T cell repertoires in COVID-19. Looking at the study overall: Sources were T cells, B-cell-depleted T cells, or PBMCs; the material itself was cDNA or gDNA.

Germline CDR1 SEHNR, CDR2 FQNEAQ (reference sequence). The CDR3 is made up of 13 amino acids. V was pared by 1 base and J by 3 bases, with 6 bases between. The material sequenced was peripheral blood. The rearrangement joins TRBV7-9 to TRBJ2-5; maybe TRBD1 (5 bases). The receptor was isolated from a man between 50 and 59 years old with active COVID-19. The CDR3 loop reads CASSLGQKETQYF. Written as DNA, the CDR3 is TGTGCCAGCAGCTTAGGACAGAAAGAGACCCAGTACTTC. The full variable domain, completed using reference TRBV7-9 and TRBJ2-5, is DTGVSQNPRHKITKRGQNVTFRCDPISEHNRLYWYRQTLGQGPEFLTYFQNEAQLEKSRLLSDRFSAERPKGSFSTLEIQRTEQGDSAMYLCASSLGQKETQYFGPGTRLLVL.